This T cell receptor beta chain was documented in a study of cytomegalovirus exposure and HLA in healthy donors. Study findings and constraints: The study flagged some 180 TCR beta chains as cytomegalovirus-associated. The tendency of first-cohort TCR clusters to co-occur in the 120 or so validation repertoires emerged from a later analysis.

Generated by immunoSEQ multiplex PCR, the TCRdb table keeps only in-frame clones and is missing some. Among 57,000 or so clones, 85% to 95% were seen once, and the ten largest hold about 2.1%. A note on this clone: Its antigen is undetermined.

The sample consisted of PBMCs. The sequence was obtained from a man aged 18 to 30 in good health and CMV-seronegative.

The CDR3 here is CSVGGTVGPPDTQYF. Here the CDR3 DNA reads TGCAGCGTTGGGGGGACAGTCGGTCCCCCAGATACGCAGTATTTT. This chain joins TRBV29-1 and TRBJ2-3; 7 positions agree with TRBD1. Germline V gene lookup returns CDR1 SQVTM and CDR2 ANQGSEA. The CDR3 is 15 residues long. V lost 4 bases and J lost 4; bases outside the gene matches: 11.